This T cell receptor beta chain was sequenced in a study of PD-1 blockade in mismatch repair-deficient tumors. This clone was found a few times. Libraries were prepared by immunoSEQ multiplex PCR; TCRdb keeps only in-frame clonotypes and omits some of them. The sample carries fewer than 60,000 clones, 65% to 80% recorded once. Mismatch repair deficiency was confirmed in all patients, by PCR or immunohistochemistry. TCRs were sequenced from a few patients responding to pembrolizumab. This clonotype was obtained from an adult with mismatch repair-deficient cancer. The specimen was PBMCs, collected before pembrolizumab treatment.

As DNA, the CDR3 is TGTGCCAGCAGTTTATGGGGGGCGGGGTCTTATGGCTACACCTTC. It specifies CASSLWGAGSYGYTF. The chain combines TRBV28 with TRBJ1-2; possible D gene TRBD1, 6 bases. From germline, CDR1 is MDHEN and CDR2 SYDVKM. Trimming shortened V by 0 bases and J by 5 bases, and 13 bases separated the two germline ends. This CDR3 has 15 residues.